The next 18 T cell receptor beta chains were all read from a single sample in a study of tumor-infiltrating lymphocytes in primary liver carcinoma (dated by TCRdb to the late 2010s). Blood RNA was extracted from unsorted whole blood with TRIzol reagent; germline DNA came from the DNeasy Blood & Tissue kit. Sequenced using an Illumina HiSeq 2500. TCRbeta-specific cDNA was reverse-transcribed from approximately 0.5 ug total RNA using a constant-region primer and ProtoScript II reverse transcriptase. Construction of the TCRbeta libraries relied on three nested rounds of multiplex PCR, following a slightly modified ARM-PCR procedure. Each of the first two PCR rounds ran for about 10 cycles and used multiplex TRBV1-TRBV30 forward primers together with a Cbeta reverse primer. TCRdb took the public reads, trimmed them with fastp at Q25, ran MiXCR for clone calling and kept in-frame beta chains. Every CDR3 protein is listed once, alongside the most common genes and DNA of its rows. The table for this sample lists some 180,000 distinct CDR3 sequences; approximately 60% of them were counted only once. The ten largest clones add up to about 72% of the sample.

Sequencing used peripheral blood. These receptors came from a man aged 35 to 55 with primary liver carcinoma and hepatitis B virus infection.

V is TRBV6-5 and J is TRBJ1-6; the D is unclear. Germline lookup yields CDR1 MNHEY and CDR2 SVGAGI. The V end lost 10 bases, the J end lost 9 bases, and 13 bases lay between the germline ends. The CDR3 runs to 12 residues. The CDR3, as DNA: TGTGCCACCAGCTGGGCGGGTTCACCCCTCCACTTT. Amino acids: CATSWAGSPLHF.

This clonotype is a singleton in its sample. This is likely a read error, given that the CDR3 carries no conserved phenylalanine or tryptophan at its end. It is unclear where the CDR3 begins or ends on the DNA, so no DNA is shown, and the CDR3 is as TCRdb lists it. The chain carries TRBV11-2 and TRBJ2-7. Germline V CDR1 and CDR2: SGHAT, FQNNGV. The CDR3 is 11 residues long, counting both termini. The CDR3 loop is CVSSLTGEQYL.

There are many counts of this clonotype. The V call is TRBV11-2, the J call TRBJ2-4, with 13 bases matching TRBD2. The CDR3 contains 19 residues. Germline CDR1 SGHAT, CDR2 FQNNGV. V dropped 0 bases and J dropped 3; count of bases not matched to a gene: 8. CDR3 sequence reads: CASSLDRTSGSEVKNIQYF. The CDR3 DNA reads TGTGCCAGCAGCTTAGATCGGACTAGCGGGAGCGAGGTCAAAAACATTCAGTACTTC.

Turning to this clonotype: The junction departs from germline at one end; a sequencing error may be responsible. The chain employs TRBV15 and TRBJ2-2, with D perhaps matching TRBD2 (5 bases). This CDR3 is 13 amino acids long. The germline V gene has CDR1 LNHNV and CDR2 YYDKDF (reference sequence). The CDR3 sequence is CAISPWRAGELFF. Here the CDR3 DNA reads TGTGCCATCAGCCCCTGGCGGGCCGGGGAGCTGTTTTTT.

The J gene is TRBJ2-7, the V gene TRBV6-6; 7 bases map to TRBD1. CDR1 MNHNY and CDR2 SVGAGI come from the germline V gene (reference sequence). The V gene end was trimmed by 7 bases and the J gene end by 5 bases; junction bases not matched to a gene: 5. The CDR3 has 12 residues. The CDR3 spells CASMNTGDEQYF. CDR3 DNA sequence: TGTGCCAGCATGAACACAGGGGACGAGCAGTACTTC.

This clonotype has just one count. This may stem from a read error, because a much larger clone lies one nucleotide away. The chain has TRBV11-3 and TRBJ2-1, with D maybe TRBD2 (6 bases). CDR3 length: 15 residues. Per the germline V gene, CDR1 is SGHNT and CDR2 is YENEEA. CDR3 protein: CASSLGGTSYNEQLF. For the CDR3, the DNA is TGTGCCAGCAGCTTGGGCGGGACCTCCTACAATGAGCAGCTCTTC.

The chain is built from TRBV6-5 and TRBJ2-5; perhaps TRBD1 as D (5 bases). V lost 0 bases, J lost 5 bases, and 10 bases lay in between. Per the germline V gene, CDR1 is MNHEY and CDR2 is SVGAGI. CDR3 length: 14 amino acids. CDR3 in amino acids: CASSYSTVGETQYF. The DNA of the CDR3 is TGTGCCAGCAGTTACTCGACAGTGGGGGAGACCCAGTACTTC.

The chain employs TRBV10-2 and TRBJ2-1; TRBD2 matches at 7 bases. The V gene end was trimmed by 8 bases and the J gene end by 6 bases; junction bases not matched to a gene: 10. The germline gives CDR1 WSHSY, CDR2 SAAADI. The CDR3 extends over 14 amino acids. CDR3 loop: CASLLVGGSNEQFF. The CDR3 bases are TGCGCCAGCCTACTAGTGGGAGGGAGCAATGAGCAGTTCTTC.

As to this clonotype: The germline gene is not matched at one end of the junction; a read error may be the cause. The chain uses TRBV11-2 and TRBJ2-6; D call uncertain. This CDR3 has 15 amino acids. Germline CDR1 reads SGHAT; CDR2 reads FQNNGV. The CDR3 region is CASTLGGSLANVLTF. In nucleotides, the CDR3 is TGTGCCAGCACCTTAGGCGGCTCCCTGGCCAACGTCCTAACTTTC.

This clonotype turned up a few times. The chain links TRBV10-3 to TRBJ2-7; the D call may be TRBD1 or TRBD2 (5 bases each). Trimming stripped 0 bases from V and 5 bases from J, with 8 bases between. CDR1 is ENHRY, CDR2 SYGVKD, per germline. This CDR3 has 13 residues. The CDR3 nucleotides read TGTGCCATCAGTGAGTCAAGGGACCACGAGCAGTACTTC. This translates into CAISESRDHEQYF.

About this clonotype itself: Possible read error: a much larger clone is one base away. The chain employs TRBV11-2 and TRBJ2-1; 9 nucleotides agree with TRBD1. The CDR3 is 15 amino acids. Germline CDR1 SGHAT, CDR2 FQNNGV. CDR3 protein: CASARGQGVLNGQFF. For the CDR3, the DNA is TGTGCCAGCGCAAGGGGACAGGGAGTCCTTAATGGGCAGTTCTTC. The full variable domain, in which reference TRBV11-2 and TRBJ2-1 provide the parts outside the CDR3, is EAGVAQSPRYKIIEKRQSVAFWCNPISGHATLYWYQQILGQGPKLLIQFQNNGVVDDSQLPKDRFSAERLKGVDSTLKIQPAKLEDSAVYLCASARGQGVLNGQFFGPGTRLTVL.

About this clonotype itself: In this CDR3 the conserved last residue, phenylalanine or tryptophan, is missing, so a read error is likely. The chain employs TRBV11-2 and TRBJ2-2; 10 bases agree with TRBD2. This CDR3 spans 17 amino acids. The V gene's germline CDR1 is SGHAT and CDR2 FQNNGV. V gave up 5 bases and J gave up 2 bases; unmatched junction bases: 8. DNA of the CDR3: TGTGCCAGCAGCGGAGGACTAGCGGAGCGTAACACCGGGGAGCTGTTTTCT. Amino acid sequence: CASSGGLAERNTGELFS.

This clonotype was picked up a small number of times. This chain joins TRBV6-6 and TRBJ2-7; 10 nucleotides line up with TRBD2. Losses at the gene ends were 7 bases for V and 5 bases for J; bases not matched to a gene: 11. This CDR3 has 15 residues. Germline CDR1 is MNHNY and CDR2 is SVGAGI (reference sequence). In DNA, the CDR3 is TGTGCCAGCACCGATTGGAAAGCGGGAGGGGACGAGCAGTACTTC. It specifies CASTDWKAGGDEQYF.

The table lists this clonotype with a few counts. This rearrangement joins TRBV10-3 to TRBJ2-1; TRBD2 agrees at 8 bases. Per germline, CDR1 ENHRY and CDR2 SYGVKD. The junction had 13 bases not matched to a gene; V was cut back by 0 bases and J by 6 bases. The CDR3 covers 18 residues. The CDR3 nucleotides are TGTGCCATCAGTGAGTCGATAGCCCGGACTAGCCCTGCCAATGAGCAGTTCTTC. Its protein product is CAISESIARTSPANEQFF.

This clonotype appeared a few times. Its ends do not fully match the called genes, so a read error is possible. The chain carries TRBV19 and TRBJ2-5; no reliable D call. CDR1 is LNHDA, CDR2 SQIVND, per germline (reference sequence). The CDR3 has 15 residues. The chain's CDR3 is CASSSGDSYQETQYF. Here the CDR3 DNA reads TGTGCCAGCAGTAGTGGAGACTCCTACCAAGAGACCCAGTACTTC.

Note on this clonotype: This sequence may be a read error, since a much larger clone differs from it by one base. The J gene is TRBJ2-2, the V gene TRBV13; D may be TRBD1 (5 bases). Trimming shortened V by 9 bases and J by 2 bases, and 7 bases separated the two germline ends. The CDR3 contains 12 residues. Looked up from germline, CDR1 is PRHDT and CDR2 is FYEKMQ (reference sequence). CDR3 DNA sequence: TGTGCCAGAAGGGGTAACACCGGGGAGCTGTTTTTT. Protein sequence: CARRGNTGELFF.

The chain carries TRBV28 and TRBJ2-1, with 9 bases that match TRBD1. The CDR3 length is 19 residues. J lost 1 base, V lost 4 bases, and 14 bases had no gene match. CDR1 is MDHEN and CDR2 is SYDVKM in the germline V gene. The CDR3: CASSSPGTGTQSSYNEQFF. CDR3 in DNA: TGTGCCAGCAGTTCCCCCGGGACAGGGACGCAGAGTTCCTACAATGAGCAGTTCTTC. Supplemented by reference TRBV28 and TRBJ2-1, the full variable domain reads DVKVTQSSRYLVKRTGEKVFLECVQDMDHENMFWYRQDPGLGLRLIYFSYDVKMKEKGDIPEGYSVSREKKERFSLILESASTNQTSMYLCASSSPGTGTQSSYNEQFFGPGTRLTVL.

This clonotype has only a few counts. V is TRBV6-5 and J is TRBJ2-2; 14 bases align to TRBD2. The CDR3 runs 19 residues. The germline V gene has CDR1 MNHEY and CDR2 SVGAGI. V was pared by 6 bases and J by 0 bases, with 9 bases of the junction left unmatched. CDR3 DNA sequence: TGTGCCAGCAGACTCGCCGGGACTAGCGGGAGAACGAACACCGGGGAGCTGTTTTTT. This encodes CASRLAGTSGRTNTGELFF.